This passage covers 13 T cell receptor beta chains from one sample sequenced in a study of shared clonotypes between healthy human individuals. The data were produced by immunoSEQ multiplex PCR, yet TCRdb's version contains in-frame clones alone and is incomplete. The sample includes under 600,000 clones, almost 97% of them seen just once. The sequenced sample consisted of naive CD4+ T cells sorted from blood. Subset indicated: CD45RA+ positively selected. These receptors were taken from a young woman in good health.

V usage is TRBV5-6 and J usage is TRBJ1-2, with D uncertain. Germline V gene data show CDR1 as SGHDT and CDR2 as YYEEEE. CDR3 length: 13 amino acids. V was trimmed by 3 bases and J by 4 bases, leaving 10 bases between them. The CDR3 is CASSWRESYGYTF. DNA for the CDR3: TGTGCCAGCAGCTGGAGGGAATCCTATGGCTACACCTTC.

In DNA form, the CDR3 reads TGTGCCATCAGTGAGTCCCCGGACAGCAATGAGCAGTTCTTC. This sequence encodes CAISESPDSNEQFF. V is TRBV10-3 and J is TRBJ2-1, with a tentative D call TRBD1 (6 bases). Germline V lookup: CDR1 ENHRY, CDR2 SYGVKD. This CDR3 contains 14 residues. The germline V and J ends were trimmed by 0 bases and 6 bases, with 9 bases remaining between them.

This rearrangement joins TRBV28 to TRBJ2-7; a weak D match, TRBD2 (6 bases). Germline V CDR1 and CDR2: MDHEN, SYDVKM. The CDR3 spans 15 residues. Trimming took off 5 bases at V and 2 bases at J, with 16 bases between the two ends. The CDR3 here is CASSAAGPGPYEQYF. The DNA for the CDR3 is TGTGCCAGCAGTGCGGCGGGACCGGGACCCTACGAGCAGTACTTC. Together with reference TRBV28 and TRBJ2-7, the CDR3 gives the full variable domain: DVKVTQSSRYLVKRTGEKVFLECVQDMDHENMFWYRQDPGLGLRLIYFSYDVKMKEKGDIPEGYSVSREKKERFSLILESASTNQTSMYLCASSAAGPGPYEQYFGPGTRLTVT.

The chain combines TRBV6-1 with TRBJ2-7, with 8 bases identical to TRBD2. The junction had 7 bases not matched to a gene; V was cut back by 3 bases and J by 3 bases. The V gene's germline CDR1 is MNHNS and CDR2 SASEGT. CDR3 size: 15 residues. The CDR3 DNA is TGTGCCAGCAGTGACCAACTAGCGGCCGTCTACGAGCAGTACTTC. Its protein is CASSDQLAAVYEQYF.

This clone was detected once. The CDR3 DNA follows: TGTGCCAGCAGCTTGAGCCGAAAAAAGAACACTGAAGCTTTCTTT. Translation gives CASSLSRKKNTEAFF. This rearrangement joins TRBV5-6 to TRBJ1-1; the D is unclear. V was trimmed by 1 base and J by 1 base, leaving 11 bases between them. CDR3 length equals 15 residues. CDR1 is SGHDT and CDR2 is YYEEEE in the germline V gene.

The chain combines TRBV19 with TRBJ2-1, with 8 bases lining up with TRBD2. The J segment lost 5 bases and the V segment lost 7 bases, leaving 16 bases of the junction unmatched. Germline lookup yields CDR1 LNHDA and CDR2 SQIVND (reference sequence). The CDR3 extends over 17 amino acids. This chain's CDR3 is CASTPGGGWQGHNEQFF. DNA for the CDR3: TGTGCCAGTACACCGGGAGGGGGATGGCAGGGGCACAATGAGCAGTTCTTC.

The chain combines TRBV2 with TRBJ1-3, with TRBD1 as a possible D gene (6 bases). The germline gives CDR1 SNHLY, CDR2 FYNNEI. This CDR3 is built from 15 residues. V lost 8 bases, J lost 0 bases, and 14 bases lay in between. Here the CDR3 reads CASLPDSYSGNTIYF. The CDR3 DNA reads TGTGCCAGCTTACCGGACAGTTACTCTGGAAACACCATATATTTT.

J is TRBJ2-1 and V is TRBV30; perhaps D is TRBD1 or TRBD2 (6 bases each). Germline CDR1 and CDR2: GTSNPN and SVGIG (reference sequence). The CDR3 has 13 residues. The V gene lost 3 bases and the J gene lost 9 bases, with 15 bases spanning the gap. The CDR3 loop reads CAWSWGRDSEQFF. Here the CDR3 DNA reads TGTGCCTGGAGCTGGGGGCGGGATAGTGAGCAGTTCTTC.

This clone appeared once. The CDR3 reads CASSLVYGPGSYNEQFF. CDR3 sequence (DNA): TGCGCCAGCAGCTTGGTATATGGCCCCGGCTCCTACAATGAGCAGTTCTTC. V and J are TRBV5-1 and TRBJ2-1, with D unresolved. CDR3 length equals 17 residues. V was pared by 0 bases and J by 0 bases, with 13 bases between. Per germline, CDR1 SGHRS and CDR2 YFSETQ.

The chain employs TRBV5-1 and TRBJ1-4; 12 positions match TRBD1. The germline CDR1 and CDR2 sequences are SGHRS and YFSETQ. With 1 base clipped from V and 14 bases from J, the junction kept 9 bases outside the gene matches. The CDR3 length is 15 residues. The CDR3 DNA sequence: TGCGCCAGCAGCTTGCTCGGGACAGGGGGCGAATGGCTGTTTTTT. Translating it yields CASSLLGTGGEWLFF.

This clone was seen a single time. The chain joins TRBV2 to TRBJ2-3; D not resolved. CDR3 length: 13 amino acids. Germline V gene lookup returns CDR1 SNHLY and CDR2 FYNNEI. The V end was cut by 6 bases, the J end by 4 bases, with 11 bases between. The DNA for the CDR3 is TGTGCCAGCAGGTGGGGTTTGCCAGATACGCAGTATTTT. This sequence encodes CASRWGLPDTQYF.

The CDR3 spells CASSPGPWPGGYYGYTF. CDR3 nucleotides: TGTGCCAGCAGTCCCGGTCCTTGGCCAGGGGGTTACTATGGCTACACCTTC. The chain employs TRBV27 and TRBJ1-2; TRBD1 agrees at 7 bases. Germline CDR1 is MNHEY and CDR2 is SMNVEV (reference sequence). With 5 bases clipped from V and 3 bases from J, the junction kept 15 bases outside the gene matches. The CDR3 has 17 amino acids.

V is TRBV19 and J is TRBJ2-7, with 7 bases identical to TRBD1. V lost 2 bases, J lost 3 bases, and 10 bases stayed unmatched. The CDR3 sequence is 16 residues long. Germline V gene sequence: CDR1 LNHDA, CDR2 SQIVND (reference sequence). CDR3 DNA sequence: TGTGCCAGTAGTATAAGTGGGACAGCCAATATCTACGAGCAGTACTTC. Translation gives CASSISGTANIYEQYF.